The rows below give T cell receptor beta chains drawn from one sample of a study of T-cell reconstitution after alpha-beta-depleted transplantation in children. MiXCR, applied by TCRdb to the PCR reads, yields one record per CDR3 protein. The data show around 200,000 distinct CDR3 sequences, approximately 6.6% seen once. The specimen was PBMCs from the stem cell graft donor, collected from the stem cell graft. These receptor sequences come from a human donor who donated a stem cell graft to a child with Wiskott-Aldrich syndrome. CDR3s include the opening cysteine and the closing phenylalanine or tryptophan. The D gene is left open where the match is weak. Some rows mark clone size as missing; the rest say once, few, many or name a class of expanded clone.

TRBJ2-3 TRBD2 TRBV19 - CASSILAGVTDTQYF TGTGCCAGTAGTATTCTAGCGGGAGTTACAGATACGCAGTATTTT
TRBJ2-3 - TRBV20-1 many CSASRGGDTDTQYF TGCAGTGCTAGCCGAGGGGGGGACACAGATACGCAGTATTTT
TRBJ2-5 - TRBV5-4 few CASSKSRGQETQYF TGTGCCAGCAGCAAAAGCAGGGGCCAAGAGACCCAGTACTTC
TRBJ2-3 TRBD1 TRBV6-4 many CASSATGGWADTQYF TGTGCCAGCAGTGCCACAGGGGGCTGGGCAGATACGCAGTATTTT
TRBJ2-6 TRBD1 TRBV28 many CASSPEGTGGSFSGANVLTF TGTGCCAGCAGTCCGGAGGGGACAGGCGGGTCCTTCTCTGGGGCCAACGTCCTGACTTTC
TRBJ2-1 - TRBV28 many CASSLDRVVNEQFF TGTGCCAGCAGTTTGGACAGAGTGGTCAATGAGCAGTTCTTC
TRBJ1-5 - TRBV7-2 - CASSLGPGSNQPQHF TGTGCCAGCAGCTTAGGTCCAGGATCCAATCAGCCCCAGCATTTT
TRBJ2-2 - TRBV5-1 many CASSSRDTGELFF TGCGCCAGCAGCTCCCGCGACACCGGGGAGCTGTTTTTT
TRBJ2-7 - TRBV20-1 many CSARGQGEAGEQYF TGCAGTGCTAGAGGACAGGGAGAAGCGGGGGAGCAGTACTTC
TRBJ2-1 TRBD2 TRBV11-1 - CASSGLAGVAKRFYNEQFF TGTGCCAGCAGCGGTCTAGCGGGAGTTGCCAAAAGGTTCTACAATGAGCAGTTCTTC
TRBJ2-3 TRBD1 TRBV25-1 many CASSAPGQGYLTDTQYF TGTGCCAGCAGTGCGCCGGGACAGGGGTATTTGACAGATACGCAGTATTTT
TRBJ2-1 - TRBV4-3 - CASSQEGTLLYNEQFF TGCGCCAGCAGCCAAGAAGGGACATTGTTATACAATGAGCAGTTCTTC
TRBJ1-1 - TRBV25-1 many CASSDPGKGNTEAFF TGTGCCAGCAGTGACCCGGGGAAGGGTAATACTGAAGCTTTCTTT
TRBJ2-6 - TRBV2 many CASRGQGRSSGANVLTF TGTGCCAGCAGGGGTCAGGGACGAAGCTCTGGGGCCAACGTCCTGACTTTC
TRBJ1-1 - TRBV11-2 many CASSLGRQTTYTEAFF TGTGCCAGCAGCTTAGGACGGCAGACTACGTACACTGAAGCTTTCTTT
TRBJ2-1 TRBD2 TRBV5-8 many CASSFSGLAAYNEQFF TGTGCCAGCAGCTTCTCGGGACTAGCGGCCTACAATGAGCAGTTCTTC
TRBJ2-1 - TRBV7-6 once CASSLALAWDEQFF TGTGCCAGCAGCTTAGCCCTAGCGTGGGATGAGCAGTTCTTC
TRBJ1-3 - TRBV6-5 many CASSYTRGNTIYF TGTGCCAGCAGTTATACAAGGGGAAACACCATATATTTT
TRBJ2-7 TRBD1 TRBV29-1 many CSVDPGQGTYEQYF TGCAGCGTTGACCCGGGACAGGGGACCTACGAGCAGTACTTC
TRBJ2-3 TRBD2 TRBV7-2 many CASRQKLADWDTQYF TGTGCCAGCAGACAGAAGCTAGCGGATTGGGATACGCAGTATTTT
TRBJ1-4 - TRBV12-3/TRBV12-4 many CASSLGRGEGKLFF TGTGCCAGCAGTTTAGGACGGGGGGAGGGAAAACTGTTTTTT
TRBJ1-5 TRBD1 TRBV4-1 many CASSHAGQGLQPQHF TGCGCCAGCAGCCACGCGGGACAGGGACTTCAGCCCCAGCATTTT
TRBJ2-7 TRBD2 TRBV3-1 - CASSQDSSGFYEQYF TGTGCCAGCAGCCAAGATTCTAGCGGTTTTTACGAGCAGTACTTC
TRBJ2-5 TRBD2 TRBV7-9 - CASSLVSGGEETQYF TGTGCCAGCAGCTTAGTAAGCGGGGGCGAGGAGACCCAGTACTTC
TRBJ1-1 TRBD1 TRBV5-5 - CASRNPGQGAWNTEAFF TGTGCCAGCAGGAATCCGGGACAGGGGGCTTGGAACACTGAAGCTTTCTTT
TRBJ2-5 - TRBV20-1 many CSAPREIQETQYF TGCAGTGCCCCAAGAGAAATCCAAGAGACCCAGTACTTC
TRBJ1-3 - TRBV12-3/TRBV12-4 many CASSSRNTIYF TGTGCCAGCAGTTCGAGAAACACCATATATTTT
TRBJ2-7 TRBD2 TRBV18 many CASSLTTSGWWAEQYF TGTGCCAGCTCACTAACGACTAGCGGGTGGTGGGCCGAGCAGTACTTC
TRBJ2-3 - TRBV6-6 many CASRQGGTDTQYF TGTGCCAGCAGACAGGGCGGGACAGATACGCAGTATTTT
TRBJ2-2 - TRBV5-3 - CAMRPGFGTSNTGELFF TGTGCCATGCGCCCTGGGTTTGGAACCTCGAACACCGGGGAGCTGTTTTTT
TRBJ2-1 TRBD1 TRBV5-1 - CASSPRDRGDNEQFF TGCGCCAGCAGCCCCCGAGACAGGGGCGACAATGAGCAGTTCTTC
TRBJ1-2 - TRBV10-3 - CAISVQDSYGYTF TGTGCCATCAGTGTGCAGGACAGCTATGGCTACACCTTC
TRBJ1-6 - TRBV28 many CASSLGFGNSPLHF TGTGCCAGCAGTTTGGGTTTCGGGAATTCACCCCTCCACTTT
TRBJ2-1 - TRBV4-1 - CASSQPPTGTPTNEQFF TGCGCCAGCAGCCAACCTCCTACCGGGACTCCAACCAATGAGCAGTTCTTC
TRBJ2-2 - TRBV6-1 many CASTMYISTGELFF TGTGCCAGCACAATGTATATTAGCACCGGGGAGCTGTTTTTT
TRBJ2-7 TRBD1 TRBV5-5 many CASIQGQGAYEQYF TGTGCCAGCATCCAGGGGCAGGGGGCCTACGAGCAGTACTTC
TRBJ1-4 - TRBV6-5 many CASSPGSTNEKLFF TGTGCCAGCAGCCCCGGTTCAACTAATGAAAAACTGTTTTTT
TRBJ2-2 TRBD2 TRBV29-1 many CSVSLAGGPVTGELFF TGCAGCGTCTCCCTAGCGGGAGGGCCGGTCACCGGGGAGCTGTTTTTT
TRBJ1-5 - TRBV29-1 many CSAGGGGQPQHF TGCAGCGCCGGAGGGGGAGGTCAGCCCCAGCATTTT
TRBJ2-7 TRBD1 TRBV27 many CASSVRTGIYEQYF TGTGCCAGCAGCGTCAGGACAGGGATCTACGAGCAGTACTTC
TRBJ2-2 - TRBV10-1 many CASSEILAPNTGELFF TGCGCCAGCAGTGAGATCCTAGCGCCGAACACCGGGGAGCTGTTTTTT
TRBJ2-6 - TRBV12-3/TRBV12-4 many CASRLTSAGANVLTF TGTGCCAGCAGACTGACTAGTGCTGGGGCCAACGTCCTGACTTTC
TRBJ1-5 TRBD1 TRBV6-6 many CASSTQGTQPQHF TGTGCCAGCAGTACACAGGGGACCCAGCCCCAGCATTTT
TRBJ2-5 - TRBV7-8 many CASSQNDMGGETQYF TGTGCCAGCAGCCAGAACGACATGGGAGGAGAGACCCAGTACTTC
TRBJ1-4 - TRBV28 - CASLSPGTEYEKLFF TGTGCCAGCCTTTCCCCGGGGACCGAATATGAAAAACTGTTTTTT
TRBJ2-2 - TRBV5-1 few CASRPQQGFANTGELFF TGCGCCAGCAGACCTCAACAGGGCTTCGCGAACACCGGGGAGCTGTTTTTT
TRBJ1-3 - TRBV6-5 few CASSYSRRPSSGNTIYF TGTGCCAGCAGTTACTCGCGCAGGCCTAGCTCTGGAAACACCATATATTTT
TRBJ1-5 - TRBV12-3/TRBV12-4 many CASSLTGQSQPQHF TGTGCCAGCAGTTTGACCGGACAGTCCCAGCCCCAGCATTTT
TRBJ1-3 TRBD1 TRBV12-3/TRBV12-4 many CASSPRTGDGNTIYF TGTGCCAGCAGCCCTCGGACAGGGGACGGAAACACCATATATTTT
TRBJ1-4 TRBD1 TRBV30 once CAWSTTGGGMGKLFF TGTGCCTGGAGTACAACAGGGGGCGGAATGGGAAAACTGTTTTTT
TRBJ2-7 TRBD1 TRBV2 many CASSWTGEQYF TGTGCCAGCAGCTGGACAGGCGAGCAGTACTTC